The clone carrying this T cell receptor (beta chain) was detected only once. What it binds is not known. This CDR3 is built from 14 residues. CDR1 is SGHVS and CDR2 is FNYEAQ in the germline V gene. Trimming removed 4 bases from V and 8 bases from J; junction bases left unmatched: 8. Measured with immunoSEQ multiplex PCR; TCRdb has only the in-frame clones, and not every one. The table lists 20,000 to 30,000 clones, approximately 96% of them singletons, with under 3% in the top ten. The data originate from a study of monozygotic twins with cystic fibrosis. About the research overall: Roughly 3.2 micrograms of fragmented DNA underwent roughly 16 PCR cycles for library preparation. Study-wide findings and caveats: Unrelated CF individuals shared fewer identical clonotypes than monozygotic CF twins. Median Simpson clonality of 0.0095 suggested naive T cells predominated.

V and J are TRBV7-6 and TRBJ2-1; TRBD2 matches 7 bases. Sequenced input: blood. The source is a girl aged 2-10 years with cystic fibrosis. For the CDR3, the DNA is TGTGCCAGCAGCTATGGTGGGGGGGTCGATGAGCAGTTCTTC. The encoded protein is CASSYGGGVDEQFF.